This T cell receptor (beta chain) was retrieved from a study of cytomegalovirus exposure and HLA in healthy donors. Amplification used 60 Vbeta primers and 13 Jbeta primers. The data were produced by immunoSEQ multiplex PCR, yet TCRdb's version contains in-frame clones alone and is incomplete. This repertoire shows 200,000 to 250,000 clones, approximately 80% found once; its top ten account for roughly 0.75%. The germline V gene has CDR1 SQVTM and CDR2 ANQGSEA. V gave up 3 bases and J gave up 6 bases, with 8 bases separating them. The CDR3 length is 11 residues. The receptor was isolated from a boy aged 2 to 10 in good health and CMV-seronegative. The chain couples TRBV29-1 to TRBJ1-1; D remains unclear. The sample comprised PBMCs. The DNA for the CDR3 is TGCAGCGTTGAGAATACGGCTGAAGCTTTCTTT. Its protein is CSVENTAEAFF.